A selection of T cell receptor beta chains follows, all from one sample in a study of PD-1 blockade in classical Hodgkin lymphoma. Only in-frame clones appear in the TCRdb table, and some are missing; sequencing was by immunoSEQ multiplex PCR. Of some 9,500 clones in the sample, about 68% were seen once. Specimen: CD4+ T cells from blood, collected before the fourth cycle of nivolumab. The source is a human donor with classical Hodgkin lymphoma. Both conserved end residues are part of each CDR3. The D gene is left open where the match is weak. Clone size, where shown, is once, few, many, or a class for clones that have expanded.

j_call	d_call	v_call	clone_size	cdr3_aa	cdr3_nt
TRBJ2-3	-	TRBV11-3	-	CASSLQSTDTQYF	TGTGCCAGCAGCCTACAGAGCACAGATACGCAGTATTTT
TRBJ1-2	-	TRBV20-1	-	CSARQGGYTF	TGCAGTGCTCGGCAGGGGGGCTACACCTTC
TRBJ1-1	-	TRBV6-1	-	CASIGNTEAFF	TGTGCCAGCATTGGGAACACTGAAGCTTTCTTT
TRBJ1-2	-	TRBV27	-	CASRTPGYSDYTF	TGTGCCAGCAGGACCCCGGGATATTCGGACTACACCTTC
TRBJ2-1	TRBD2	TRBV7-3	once	CASSLTDGRGFTNEQFF	TGTGCCAGCAGCTTAACGGACGGGCGGGGGTTCACCAATGAGCAGTTCTTC
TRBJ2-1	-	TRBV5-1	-	CASSLAGRDWDEQFF	TGCGCCAGCAGCTTGGCCGGCAGGGATTGGGATGAGCAGTTCTTC
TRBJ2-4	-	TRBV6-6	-	CASSYTQGPGYF	TGTGCCAGCAGTTACACGCAGGGACCGGGATACTTC
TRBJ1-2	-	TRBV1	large	CTSSRGQGAGGYTF	TGCACCAGCAGCCGGGGACAGGGGGCGGGCGGCTACACCTTC
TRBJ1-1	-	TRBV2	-	CASRLSRGEAFF	TGTGCCAGCAGGCTGAGCAGGGGCGAAGCTTTCTTT
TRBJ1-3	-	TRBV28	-	CASRQRGNTIYF	TGTGCCAGCAGGCAAAGGGGAAACACCATATATTTT
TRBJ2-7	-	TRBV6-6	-	CASSHRIVSYEQYF	TGTGCCAGCAGCCACCGGATAGTTTCCTACGAGCAGTACTTC
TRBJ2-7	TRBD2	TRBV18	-	CASSPRTSGLAYEQYF	TGTGCCAGCTCCCCCCGTACTAGCGGCCTCGCCTACGAGCAGTACTTC
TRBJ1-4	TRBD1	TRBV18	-	CASSTRQGEGEKLFF	TGTGCCAGCTCAACCCGACAGGGAGAAGGTGAAAAACTGTTTTTT
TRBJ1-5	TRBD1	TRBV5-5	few	CASSRGQVNQPQHF	TGTGCCAGCAGCCGGGGACAGGTCAATCAGCCCCAGCATTTT
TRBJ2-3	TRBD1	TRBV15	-	CATSRDRVRDTQYF	TGTGCCACCAGCCGGGACAGGGTGAGAGATACGCAGTATTTT
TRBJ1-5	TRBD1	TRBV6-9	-	CASSYDRDRGHRNQPQHF	TGTGCCAGCAGTTATGATCGCGACAGGGGGCACCGCAATCAGCCCCAGCATTTT
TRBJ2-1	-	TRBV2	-	CASSGSGVEYNEQFF	TGTGCCAGCAGTGGATCGGGGGTAGAGTACAATGAGCAGTTCTTC